This T cell receptor (beta chain) was found in a study of CDR3 diversity in severe acne. MiXCR was run by TCRdb on the PCR reads, yielding one entry per CDR3 protein. The data contain roughly 79,000 distinct CDR3 sequences, around 54% of them singletons. CDR3 length equals 14 residues. CDR1 ENHRY and CDR2 SYGVKD come from the germline V gene. V lost 0 bases and J lost 6, with 11 bases in between. This chain joins TRBV10-3 and TRBJ1-2, with a tentative D call TRBD1 (6 bases). The clonotype originates from a male donor with severe acne vulgaris. Sequencing was performed on blood. CDR3 sequence: CAISESQGLDGYTF. In DNA, the CDR3 is TGTGCCATCAGTGAGTCACAGGGCTTGGATGGCTACACCTTC.